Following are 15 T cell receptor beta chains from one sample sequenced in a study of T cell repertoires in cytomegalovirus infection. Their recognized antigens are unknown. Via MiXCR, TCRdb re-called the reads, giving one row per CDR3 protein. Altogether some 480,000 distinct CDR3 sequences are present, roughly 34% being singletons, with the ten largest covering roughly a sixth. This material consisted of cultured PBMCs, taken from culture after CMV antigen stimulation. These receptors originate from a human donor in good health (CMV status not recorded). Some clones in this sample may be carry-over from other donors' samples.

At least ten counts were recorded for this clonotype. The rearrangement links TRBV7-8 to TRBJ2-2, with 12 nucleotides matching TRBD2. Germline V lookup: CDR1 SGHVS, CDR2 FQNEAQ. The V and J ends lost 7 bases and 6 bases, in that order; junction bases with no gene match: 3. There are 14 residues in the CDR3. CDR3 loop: CASTRLAGAGELFF. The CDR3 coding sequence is TGTGCCAGCACTAGACTAGCGGGAGCCGGGGAGCTGTTTTTT.

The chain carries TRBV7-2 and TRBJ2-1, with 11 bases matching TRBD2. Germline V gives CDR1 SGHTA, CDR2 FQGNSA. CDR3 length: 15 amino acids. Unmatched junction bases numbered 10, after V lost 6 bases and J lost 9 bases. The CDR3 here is CASRIAGGPTVEQFF. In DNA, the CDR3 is TGTGCCAGCAGGATAGCGGGAGGGCCGACGGTTGAGCAGTTCTTC.

In DNA form, the CDR3 reads TGTGCCAGCAGAAGAGAACAGGAAGAGACCCAGTACTTC. Protein product: CASRREQEETQYF. The chain couples TRBV7-2 to TRBJ2-5; possible D gene TRBD1, 5 bases. Trimming took off 6 bases at V and 3 bases at J, with 11 bases between the two ends. The CDR3 extends over 13 amino acids. Germline-derived CDR1 and CDR2 are SGHTA and FQGNSA.

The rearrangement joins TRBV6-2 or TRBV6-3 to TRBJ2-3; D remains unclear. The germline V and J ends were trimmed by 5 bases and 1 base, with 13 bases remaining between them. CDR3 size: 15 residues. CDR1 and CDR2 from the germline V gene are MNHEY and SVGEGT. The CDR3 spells CASSDGSSGTDTQYF. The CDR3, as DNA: TGTGCCAGCAGTGATGGGTCTTCGGGCACAGATACGCAGTATTTT.

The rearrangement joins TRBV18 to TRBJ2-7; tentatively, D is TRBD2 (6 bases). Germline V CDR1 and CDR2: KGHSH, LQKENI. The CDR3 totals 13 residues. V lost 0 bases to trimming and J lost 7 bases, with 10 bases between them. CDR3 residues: CASSPPLGGEQYV. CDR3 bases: TGTGCCAGCTCACCACCGTTGGGGGGTGAGCAGTACGTC.

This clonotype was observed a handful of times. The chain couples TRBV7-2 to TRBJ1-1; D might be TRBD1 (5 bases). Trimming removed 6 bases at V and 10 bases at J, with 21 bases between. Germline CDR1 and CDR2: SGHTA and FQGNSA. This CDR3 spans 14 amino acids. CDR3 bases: TGTGCCAGCAGTTTCCGGGACCCCGCTGGTGGAGCTTTCTTT. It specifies CASSFRDPAGGAFF.

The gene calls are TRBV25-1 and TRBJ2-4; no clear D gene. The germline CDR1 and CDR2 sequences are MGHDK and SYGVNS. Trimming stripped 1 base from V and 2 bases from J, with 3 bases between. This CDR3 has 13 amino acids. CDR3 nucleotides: TGTGCCAGCAGTGAATCTCCCAAAAACATTCAGTACTTC. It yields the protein CASSESPKNIQYF. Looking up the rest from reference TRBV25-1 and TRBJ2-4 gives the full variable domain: EADIYQTPRYLVIGTGKKITLECSQTMGHDKMYWYQQDPGMELHLIHYSYGVNSTEKGDLSSESTVSRIRTEHFPLTLESARPSHTSQYLCASSESPKNIQYFGAGTRLSVL.

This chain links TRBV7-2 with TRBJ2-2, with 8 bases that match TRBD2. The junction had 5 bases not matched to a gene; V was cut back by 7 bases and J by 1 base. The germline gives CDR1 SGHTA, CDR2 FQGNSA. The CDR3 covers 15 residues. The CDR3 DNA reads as TGTGCCAGCACCGTTCTAGCGGGGAACACCGGGGAGCTGTTTTTT. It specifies CASTVLAGNTGELFF.

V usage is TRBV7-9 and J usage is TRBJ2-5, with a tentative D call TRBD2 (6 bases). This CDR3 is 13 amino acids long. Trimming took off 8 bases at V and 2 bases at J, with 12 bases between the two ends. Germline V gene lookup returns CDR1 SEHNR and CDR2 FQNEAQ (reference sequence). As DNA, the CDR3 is TGTGCCAGCTTGGGGGAGGCGCAAGAGACCCAGTACTTC. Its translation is CASLGEAQETQYF.

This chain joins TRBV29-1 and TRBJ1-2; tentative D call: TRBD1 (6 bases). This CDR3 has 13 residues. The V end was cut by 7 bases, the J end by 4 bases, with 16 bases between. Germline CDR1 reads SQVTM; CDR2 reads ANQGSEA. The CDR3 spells CSAQGVRGYGYTF. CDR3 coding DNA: TGCAGCGCCCAAGGGGTCAGGGGCTATGGCTACACCTTC.

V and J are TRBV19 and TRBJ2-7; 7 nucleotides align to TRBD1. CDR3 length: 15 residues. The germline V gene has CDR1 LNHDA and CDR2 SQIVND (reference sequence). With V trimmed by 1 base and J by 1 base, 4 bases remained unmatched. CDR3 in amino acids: CASSIVGGWSYEQYF. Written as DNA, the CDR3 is TGTGCCAGTAGTATAGTAGGGGGCTGGTCCTACGAGCAGTACTTC.

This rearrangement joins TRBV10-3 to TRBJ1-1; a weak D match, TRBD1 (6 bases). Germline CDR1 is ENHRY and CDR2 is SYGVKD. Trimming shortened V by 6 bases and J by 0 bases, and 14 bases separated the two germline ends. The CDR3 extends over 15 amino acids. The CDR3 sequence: CAIRPTGIMNTEAFF. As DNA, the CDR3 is TGTGCCATCAGACCCACAGGGATAATGAACACTGAAGCTTTCTTT.

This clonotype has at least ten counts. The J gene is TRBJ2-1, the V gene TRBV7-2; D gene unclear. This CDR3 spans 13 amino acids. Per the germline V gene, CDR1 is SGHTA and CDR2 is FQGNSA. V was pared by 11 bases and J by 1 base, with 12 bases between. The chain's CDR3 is CAARIGSYNEQFF. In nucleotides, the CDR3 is TGTGCCGCAAGGATCGGGTCCTACAATGAGCAGTTCTTC.

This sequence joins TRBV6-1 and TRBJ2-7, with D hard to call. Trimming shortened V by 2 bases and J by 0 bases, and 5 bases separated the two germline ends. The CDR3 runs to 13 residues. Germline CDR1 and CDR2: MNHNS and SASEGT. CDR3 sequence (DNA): TGTGCCAGCAGTGAACACAGCTCCTACGAGCAGTACTTC. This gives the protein CASSEHSSYEQYF.

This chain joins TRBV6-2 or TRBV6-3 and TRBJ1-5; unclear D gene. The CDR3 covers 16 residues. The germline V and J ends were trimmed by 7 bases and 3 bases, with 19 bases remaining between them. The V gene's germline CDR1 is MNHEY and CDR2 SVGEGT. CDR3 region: CASTPISGSDNQPQHF. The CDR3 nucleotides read TGTGCCAGCACCCCGATTTCTGGGTCCGACAATCAGCCCCAGCATTTT.